Reported below is one T cell receptor beta chain. The CDR3 covers 14 residues. V lost 2 bases and J lost 6, with 12 bases in between. Per the germline V gene, CDR1 is LGHNA and CDR2 is YNFKEQ. The sample belongs to a study of control samples from healthy donors and cancer patients. Using immunoSEQ multiplex PCR, the repertoire was profiled, and TCRdb retains in-frame clones only, with some absent. Of fewer than 200,000 clones detected, nearly 90% appear once; the ten largest clones hold roughly 1.3%. The sequence derives from a woman between 50 and 59 years old in good health. Sequencing was performed on blood. This rearrangement joins TRBV4-2 to TRBJ2-3, with D hard to call. CDR3 coding DNA: TGTGCCAGCAGCCAATCACTCCGGCCCGATACGCAGTATTTT. This codes for CASSQSLRPDTQYF.